The 14 T cell receptor beta chains below all came from one sample that was sequenced in a study of cytomegalovirus exposure and HLA in healthy donors. Vbeta (60) and Jbeta (13) primers were used in the PCR. The method was immunoSEQ multiplex PCR; TCRdb's version includes in-frame clones alone and lacks a portion of them. The sample consists of under 200,000 clones, about three quarters of them appearing once. The specimen sequenced was PBMCs. The receptors here all came from a female donor in good health and CMV-seronegative.

The sample holds one count of this clone. The rearrangement uses TRBV7-9 and TRBJ2-3; possibly TRBD2 for D (6 bases). From germline, CDR1 is SEHNR and CDR2 FQNEAQ (reference sequence). V was cut by 2 bases and J by 0 bases, with 21 bases left in between. This CDR3 spans 19 amino acids. Written as DNA, the CDR3 is TGTGCCAGCAGCTTAAAGGGGCGGGAAAATACCTATAGCACAGATACGCAGTATTTT. This encodes CASSLKGRENTYSTDTQYF.

CDR3 coding DNA: TGCGCCAGCAGCTTGGAGGAGATGAACACCGGGGAGCTGTTTTTT. Amino acids: CASSLEEMNTGELFF. The V and J genes are TRBV5-1 and TRBJ2-2; D not certain. This CDR3 comprises 15 residues. V lost 0 bases and J lost 1, with 7 bases in between. Germline lookup yields CDR1 SGHRS and CDR2 YFSETQ.

This clone was counted between two and nine times. The rearrangement links TRBV27 to TRBJ2-1; D gene unclear. Per the germline V gene, CDR1 is MNHEY and CDR2 is SMNVEV (reference sequence). The CDR3 extends over 14 amino acids. V dropped 2 bases and J dropped 2 bases, with 7 bases sitting between them. The CDR3 is CASSLAVPYNEQFF. The CDR3 bases are TGTGCCAGCAGTTTAGCGGTCCCCTACAATGAGCAGTTCTTC.

The chain links TRBV5-1 to TRBJ2-7, with 14 bases that match TRBD2. Germline lookup yields CDR1 SGHRS and CDR2 YFSETQ. This CDR3 region has 15 residues. V trimming: 3 bases; J trimming: 6 bases; junction bases outside the gene matches: 5. The CDR3 protein is CASSSQGLAGAEQYF. The CDR3 region has the DNA TGCGCCAGCAGCTCCCAGGGACTAGCGGGAGCCGAGCAGTACTTC.

This clone has only a few counts. The chain combines TRBV12-5 with TRBJ1-5; TRBD1 aligns across 7 bases. The V segment lost 6 bases and the J segment 11 bases; nucleotides outside the gene matches: 4. The CDR3 is 11 residues long. Germline loops: CDR1 LGHNT, CDR2 FRNRAP. This chain's CDR3 is CASGFGQAQHF. The DNA of the CDR3 is TGTGCTAGTGGGTTTGGACAGGCCCAGCATTTT.

V gene TRBV27 combines with J gene TRBJ2-2; TRBD2 matches 11 bases. The V and J ends lost 5 bases and 4 bases, in that order; junction bases with no gene match: 9. The CDR3 runs to 17 residues. Germline V gene lookup returns CDR1 MNHEY and CDR2 SMNVEV (reference sequence). The DNA of the CDR3 is TGTGCCAGCAGTCCCCAGGGTAGCGGGAGGGTCACCGGGGAGCTGTTTTTT. It encodes CASSPQGSGRVTGELFF.

The chain couples TRBV28 to TRBJ2-1; the D gene is possibly TRBD1 (6 bases). CDR1 MDHEN and CDR2 SYDVKM come from the germline V gene. The CDR3 has 13 residues. Trimming took off 4 bases at V and 9 bases at J, with 13 bases between the two ends. The CDR3 nucleotides read TGTGCCAGCAGTTGGGGGCTGGTTGGTGAGCAGTTCTTC. Amino acids: CASSWGLVGEQFF.

The chain joins TRBV5-1 to TRBJ2-1, with a weak D call TRBD2 (5 bases). Trimming took off 1 base at V and 1 base at J, with 9 bases between the two ends. The CDR3 runs to 15 residues. Germline lookup yields CDR1 SGHRS and CDR2 YFSETQ. This chain's CDR3 is CASSLLAPSYNEQFF. CDR3 DNA: TGCGCCAGCAGCTTGCTAGCCCCTTCCTACAATGAGCAGTTCTTC.

The sample holds a few counts of this clone. V gene TRBV30 combines with J gene TRBJ2-3; 12 nucleotides align to TRBD1. The CDR3 has 19 residues. CDR1 and CDR2 from the germline V gene are GTSNPN and SVGIG (reference sequence). With V trimmed by 0 bases and J by 7 bases, 17 bases remained unmatched. Here the CDR3 DNA reads TGTGCCTGGAGTGTATTAGCAGGGACAGGGGGCCGTCCTTGGAATACGCAGTATTTT. This translates into CAWSVLAGTGGRPWNTQYF.

This chain links TRBV27 with TRBJ1-6; D remains ambiguous. The V gene lost 7 bases and the J gene lost 7 bases, with 17 bases spanning the gap. Germline CDR1 reads MNHEY; CDR2 reads SMNVEV (reference sequence). The CDR3 has 15 residues. As DNA, the CDR3 is TGTGCCAGCAATCGTGCGCGAGGAGGGAATTCACCCCTCCACTTT. Protein sequence: CASNRARGGNSPLHF.

CDR3 DNA: TGTGCCAGCAGTCTGGGACTAGCGGGGGGTTGGAATACGCAGTATTTT. Amino acids: CASSLGLAGGWNTQYF. V and J are TRBV7-2 and TRBJ2-3; TRBD2 matches at 15 bases. The length of the CDR3 is 16 residues. Trimming removed 6 bases from V and 7 bases from J; junction bases left unmatched: 8. Germline-derived CDR1 and CDR2 are SGHTA and FQGNSA.

The chain carries TRBV4-3 and TRBJ1-1, with 10 bases lining up with TRBD1. Germline loops: CDR1 LGHNA, CDR2 YSLEER. The V segment lost 4 bases and the J segment 4 bases; nucleotides outside the gene matches: 3. The CDR3 contains 14 residues. CDR3 sequence: CASSPTGGRTEAFF. CDR3 DNA sequence: TGCGCCAGCAGCCCGACAGGGGGCCGCACTGAAGCTTTCTTT.

The V and J genes are TRBV29-1 and TRBJ2-3, with TRBD1 matching 9 bases. The V gene end was trimmed by 6 bases and the J gene end by 0 bases; junction bases not matched to a gene: 7. This CDR3 region has 15 residues. Germline CDR1 is SQVTM and CDR2 is ANQGSEA. CDR3 region: CSVATGGTSTDTQYF. In DNA form, the CDR3 reads TGCAGCGTGGCTACAGGGGGCACTAGCACAGATACGCAGTATTTT.

There are a few counts of this clone. The CDR3 bases are TGTGCCTGGAGTATCGGACTCAACTACGAGCAGTACTTC. Its protein is CAWSIGLNYEQYF. The chain joins TRBV30 to TRBJ2-7; maybe TRBD2 (5 bases). The V end was cut by 2 bases, the J end by 3 bases, with 11 bases between. CDR3 length: 13 residues. The germline V gene encodes CDR1 GTSNPN and CDR2 SVGIG (reference sequence).